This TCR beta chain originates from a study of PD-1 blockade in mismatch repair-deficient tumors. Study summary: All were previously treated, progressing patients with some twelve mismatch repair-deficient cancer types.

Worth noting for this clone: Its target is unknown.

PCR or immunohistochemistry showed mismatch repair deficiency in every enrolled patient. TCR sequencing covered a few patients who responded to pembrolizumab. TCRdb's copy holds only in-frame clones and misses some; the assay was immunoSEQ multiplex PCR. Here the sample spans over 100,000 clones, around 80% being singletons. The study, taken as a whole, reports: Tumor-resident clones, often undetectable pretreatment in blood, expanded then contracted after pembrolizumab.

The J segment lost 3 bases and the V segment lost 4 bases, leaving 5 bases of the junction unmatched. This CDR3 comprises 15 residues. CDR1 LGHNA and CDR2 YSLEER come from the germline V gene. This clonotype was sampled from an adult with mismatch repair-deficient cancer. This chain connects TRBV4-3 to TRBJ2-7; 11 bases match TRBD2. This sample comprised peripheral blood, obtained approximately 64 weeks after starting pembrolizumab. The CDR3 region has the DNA TGCGCCAGCAGCCCGGGACTAGCGGACAACTACGAGCAGTACTTC. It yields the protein CASSPGLADNYEQYF.